This TCR beta chain appears in the sequencing data of a study of siplizumab effects on memory and regulatory T cells. The study, taken as a whole, reports: Assignment of a naive or memory phenotype failed for roughly 80-96% of the proliferating CD4+ or CD8+ clones. Controls showed an average of around 26% Treg-derived mappable alloreactive CD4+ clones, while siplizumab showed roughly 74%.

Sequencing used immunoSEQ multiplex PCR; TCRdb keeps in-frame clones, though not all of them. The table shows about 87,000 clones, with approximately 90% occurring only once. As regards this clone: Its cognate antigen is unknown.

This clonotype originated in a human donor in good health. Sequencing was done on a sample of CD4+ T cells sorted from blood.

CDR3 region: CASSLVATSGDRAKNIQYF. CDR3 nucleotides: TGTGCCAGCAGCTTAGTCGCGACTAGCGGAGATAGGGCCAAAAACATTCAGTACTTC. V and J are TRBV7-2 and TRBJ2-4; 9 bases match TRBD2. From germline, CDR1 is SGHTA and CDR2 FQGNSA. J gave up 1 base and V 1 base, and 11 bases lay outside the gene matches. The CDR3 consists of 19 residues.